This is a list of T cell receptor beta chains from one sample in a study of T cell repertoires in cytomegalovirus infection. These receptors' antigens are unknown. One entry per CDR3 protein results from TCRdb running MiXCR on the reads. Here the sample spans 750,000 to 950,000 distinct CDR3 sequences, 25% to 30% being singletons. Sequencing was performed on cultured CD8+ T cells from PBMCs, taken from culture after CMV antigen stimulation. The receptors were gathered from a human donor in good health (CMV status not recorded). Some clones in this sample may be carry-over from other donors' samples. CDR3s include the opening cysteine and the closing phenylalanine or tryptophan. A D gene is named only where the DNA matches it firmly. Not all rows give a size; the values are once, few, many and, for expanded clones, a class.

D	J	size	V	CDR3	DNA
TRBD1	TRBJ1-5	few	TRBV5-1	CASSPTGGLGQPQHF	TGCGCCAGCAGCCCAACAGGGGGCTTAGGTCAGCCCCAGCATTTT
TRBD2	TRBJ2-3	NA	TRBV4-3	CASSPPGLAGGLDTDTQYF	TGCGCCAGCAGCCCACCGGGACTAGCGGGGGGGCTGGACACAGATACGCAGTATTTT
NA	TRBJ1-1	NA	TRBV7-2	CASSSRDTLEAFF	TGTGCCAGCAGCTCCCGGGACACCCTGGAAGCTTTCTTT
TRBD1	TRBJ1-2	NA	TRBV13	CASSISRTGYGYTF	TGTGCCAGCAGCATTTCCCGGACAGGCTATGGCTACACCTTC
TRBD1	TRBJ2-3	NA	TRBV5-6	CASSNSRDRPDTQYF	TGTGCCAGCAGCAACTCCCGGGACAGACCAGATACGCAGTATTTT
NA	TRBJ2-1	many	TRBV11-3	CASSSYGTYNEQFF	TGTGCCAGCAGCTCCTACGGGACTTACAATGAGCAGTTCTTC
NA	TRBJ2-3	many	TRBV7-9	CASSFPAGATQREQYF	TGTGCCAGCAGCTTCCCTGCAGGAGCGACCCAGAGGGAGCAGTATTTT
TRBD1	TRBJ2-1	NA	TRBV5-4	CASSLEGQGTYNEQFF	TGTGCCAGCAGCTTGGAGGGACAGGGCACCTACAATGAGCAGTTCTTC
TRBD1	TRBJ2-5	NA	TRBV24-1	CATSDPGQGGETQYF	TGTGCCACCAGTGACCCCGGACAGGGGGGAGAGACCCAGTACTTC
NA	TRBJ2-1	NA	TRBV29-1	CSVEREWGGTNEQFF	TGCAGCGTTGAACGCGAATGGGGCGGTACCAATGAGCAGTTCTTC
NA	TRBJ2-1	NA	TRBV19	CASSGEDYNEQFF	TGTGCCAGTAGCGGGGAGGACTACAATGAGCAGTTCTTC
NA	TRBJ1-1	few	TRBV10-3	CAISEAGMNTEAFF	TGTGCCATCAGTGAAGCAGGAATGAACACTGAAGCTTTCTTT
TRBD2	TRBJ2-7	NA	TRBV6-6	CASSAWTSGGLYEQYF	TGTGCCAGCAGTGCCTGGACTAGCGGGGGGCTATACGAGCAGTACTTC
NA	TRBJ1-2	many	TRBV27	CASSWGPNYGYTF	TGTGCCAGCAGTTGGGGCCCTAACTATGGCTACACCTTC
TRBD2	TRBJ2-5	many	TRBV28	CASSDGSGGAQETQYF	TGTGCCAGCAGTGACGGTAGCGGGGGGGCTCAAGAGACCCAGTACTTC
NA	TRBJ1-6	few	TRBV15	CATSMDGPGNNSPLHF	TGTGCCACCAGCATGGACGGGCCGGGGAATAATTCACCCCTCCACTTT
NA	TRBJ1-4	few	TRBV12-3/TRBV12-4	CASSAFRGPQREKLFF	TGTGCCAGCAGTGCCTTCAGGGGTCCCCAACGGGAAAAACTGTTTTTT
NA	TRBJ1-2	NA	TRBV7-6	CASSSSGRGVYGYTF	TGTGCCAGCAGCTCCTCCGGGAGAGGAGTCTATGGCTACACCTTC
TRBD2	TRBJ2-4	NA	TRBV7-9	CASRSGGGAKNIQYF	TGTGCCAGCAGGTCCGGGGGGGGAGCCAAAAACATTCAGTACTTC
TRBD1	TRBJ2-6	NA	TRBV4-1	CASSQRIHGQGTGANVLTF	TGCGCCAGCAGCCAGCGAATTCACGGACAGGGAACTGGGGCCAACGTCCTGACTTTC